This T cell receptor (beta chain) was identified during a study of T-cell memory formation after mild COVID-19. TCRdb recomputed calls from the 5' RACE reads with MiXCR, one row per CDR3 protein. The table has 300,000 to 400,000 distinct CDR3 sequences, around 20% seen once. Comments on this clonotype: Its antigen is not known.

Study-wide results and limits: Contracting CD4+ clones sat mainly in CM and EM; CD8+ in EMRA.

Germline-derived CDR1 and CDR2 are SEHNR and FQNEAQ (reference sequence). This CDR3 spans 14 amino acids. With V trimmed by 8 bases and J by 3 bases, 7 bases remained unmatched. Sequenced: PBMCs or a T cell subset sorted from them (not recorded which). The J gene is TRBJ2-3, the V gene TRBV7-9; 8 nucleotides line up with TRBD2. This receptor was taken from an adult woman who had mild COVID-19 (a few samples of this study predate the infection). Cell type and time point are not known. The CDR3 bases are TGTGCCAGCGGTCGGGGGGGAAGGACAGATACGCAGTATTTT. Translated, it gives CASGRGGRTDTQYF.